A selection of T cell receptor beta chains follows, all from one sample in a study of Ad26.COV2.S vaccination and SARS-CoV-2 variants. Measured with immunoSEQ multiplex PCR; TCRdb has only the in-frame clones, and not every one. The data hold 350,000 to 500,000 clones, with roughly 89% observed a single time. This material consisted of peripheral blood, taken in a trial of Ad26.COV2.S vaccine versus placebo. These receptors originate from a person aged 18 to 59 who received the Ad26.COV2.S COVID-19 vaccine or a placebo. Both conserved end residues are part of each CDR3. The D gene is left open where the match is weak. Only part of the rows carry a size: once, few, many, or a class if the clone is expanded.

cdr3_aa: CASSLEGGPGPSGNTIYF; cdr3_nt: TGTGCCAGCAGCTTAGAGGGGGGGCCAGGGCCCTCTGGAAACACCATATATTTT; clone_size: NA; v_call: TRBV13; d_call: NA; j_call: TRBJ1-3
cdr3_aa: CASGLSGGSYNEQFF; cdr3_nt: TGTGCCAGCGGGCTGAGCGGAGGCTCCTACAATGAGCAGTTCTTC; clone_size: once; v_call: TRBV27; d_call: NA; j_call: TRBJ2-1
cdr3_aa: CASSLVGTGAYEQYF; cdr3_nt: TGTGCCAGCAGCTTAGTCGGGACAGGGGCCTACGAGCAGTACTTC; clone_size: NA; v_call: TRBV7-6; d_call: TRBD1; j_call: TRBJ2-7
cdr3_aa: CSVDDSYGYTF; cdr3_nt: TGCAGCGTGGACGACAGCTATGGCTACACCTTC; clone_size: NA; v_call: TRBV29-1; d_call: NA; j_call: TRBJ1-2
cdr3_aa: CASSLGLRESGKETQYF; cdr3_nt: TGTGCCAGCAGCTTAGGTTTGAGGGAGAGCGGGAAAGAGACCCAGTACTTC; clone_size: NA; v_call: TRBV7-6; d_call: TRBD2; j_call: TRBJ2-5
cdr3_aa: CASSLFVTSRTGELFF; cdr3_nt: TGTGCCAGCAGCTTATTCGTGACTAGCCGGACCGGGGAGCTGTTTTTT; clone_size: NA; v_call: TRBV7-2; d_call: TRBD2; j_call: TRBJ2-2
cdr3_aa: CASSPWGPGSGTEAFF; cdr3_nt: TGTGCCAGCTCGCCCTGGGGCCCAGGGTCGGGCACTGAAGCTTTCTTT; clone_size: once; v_call: TRBV18; d_call: NA; j_call: TRBJ1-1
cdr3_aa: CASGGVTLRNTEAFF; cdr3_nt: TGTGCCAGCGGGGGGGTAACCCTAAGAAACACTGAAGCTTTCTTT; clone_size: once; v_call: TRBV28; d_call: NA; j_call: TRBJ1-1
cdr3_aa: CATSRGTTFSGANVLTF; cdr3_nt: TGTGCCACCAGCAGAGGGACTACGTTCTCTGGGGCCAACGTCCTGACTTTC; clone_size: NA; v_call: TRBV15; d_call: NA; j_call: TRBJ2-6
cdr3_aa: CASSLRGMNTGELFF; cdr3_nt: TGTGCCAGCAGTTTGAGGGGTATGAACACCGGGGAGCTGTTTTTT; clone_size: NA; v_call: TRBV27; d_call: NA; j_call: TRBJ2-2
cdr3_aa: CASSLSTGNNNQPQHF; cdr3_nt: TGTGCCAGCAGCCTCTCGACAGGGAATAACAATCAGCCCCAGCATTTT; clone_size: NA; v_call: TRBV5-4; d_call: TRBD1; j_call: TRBJ1-5
cdr3_aa: CASSEAAGYQPQHF; cdr3_nt: TGTGCCAGCAGTGAAGCGGCAGGTTATCAGCCCCAGCATTTT; clone_size: few; v_call: TRBV6-1; d_call: NA; j_call: TRBJ1-5
cdr3_aa: CASSPSTGHELTEAFF; cdr3_nt: TGTGCCAGCAGCCCGTCGACAGGGCATGAACTCACTGAAGCTTTCTTT; clone_size: NA; v_call: TRBV7-3; d_call: TRBD1; j_call: TRBJ1-1
cdr3_aa: CASTGTGVNYGYTF; cdr3_nt: TGTGCCAGCACGGGGACAGGGGTAAACTATGGCTACACCTTC; clone_size: NA; v_call: TRBV6-5; d_call: TRBD1; j_call: TRBJ1-2
cdr3_aa: CATSDLGDRGSTF; cdr3_nt: TGTGCCACCAGTGATTTGGGGGACAGGGGGTCTACATTT; clone_size: NA; v_call: TRBV24-1; d_call: TRBD1; j_call: TRBJ1-1
cdr3_aa: CASSQQVRGGAIPYEQYF; cdr3_nt: TGCGCCAGCAGCCAACAAGTTCGTGGGGGGGCGATTCCCTACGAGCAGTACTTC; clone_size: NA; v_call: TRBV4-3; d_call: NA; j_call: TRBJ2-7
cdr3_aa: CASSRVAGSYEQYF; cdr3_nt: TGTGCCAGCAGCCGGGTAGCGGGGTCCTACGAGCAGTACTTC; clone_size: NA; v_call: TRBV7-2; d_call: TRBD2; j_call: TRBJ2-7
cdr3_aa: CASSQEGPGSQNTEAFF; cdr3_nt: TGTGCCAGCAGCCAAGAAGGTCCGGGGTCTCAGAACACTGAAGCTTTCTTT; clone_size: NA; v_call: TRBV4-2; d_call: NA; j_call: TRBJ1-1
cdr3_aa: CASSPDRAYGYTF; cdr3_nt: TGTGCCAGCAGCCCGGACAGGGCCTATGGCTACACCTTC; clone_size: NA; v_call: TRBV11-2; d_call: TRBD1; j_call: TRBJ1-2
cdr3_aa: CASSIRRAGAGFDTQYF; cdr3_nt: TGTGCCAGCAGCATCCGCCGAGCGGGGGCGGGTTTTGATACGCAGTATTTT; clone_size: NA; v_call: TRBV11-3; d_call: TRBD2; j_call: TRBJ2-3
cdr3_aa: CASSPGGGFSYGYTF; cdr3_nt: TGTGCCAGCAGCCCAGGGGGGGGGTTTTCCTATGGCTACACCTTC; clone_size: NA; v_call: TRBV9; d_call: TRBD1; j_call: TRBJ1-2
cdr3_aa: CASSLASLAGQETQYF; cdr3_nt: TGTGCCAGCAGCTTAGCAAGTCTAGCGGGGCAAGAGACCCAGTACTTC; clone_size: once; v_call: TRBV7-2; d_call: TRBD2; j_call: TRBJ2-5
cdr3_aa: CASSPEAYNEQFF; cdr3_nt: TGTGCCAGCTCACCGGAGGCCTACAATGAGCAGTTCTTC; clone_size: NA; v_call: TRBV18; d_call: NA; j_call: TRBJ2-1
cdr3_aa: CASSLGQGAGGYTF; cdr3_nt: TGTGCCAGCAGCTTGGGACAGGGGGCTGGAGGCTACACCTTC; clone_size: NA; v_call: TRBV5-6; d_call: TRBD1; j_call: TRBJ1-2
cdr3_aa: CASSDRLGEAFF; cdr3_nt: TGTGCCAGCAGTGATAGGTTGGGCGAAGCTTTCTTT; clone_size: few; v_call: TRBV6-4; d_call: NA; j_call: TRBJ1-1
cdr3_aa: CASRQGAGYEQYF; cdr3_nt: TGTGCCAGCCGGCAGGGGGCGGGCTACGAGCAGTACTTC; clone_size: NA; v_call: TRBV7-7; d_call: TRBD1; j_call: TRBJ2-7
cdr3_aa: CASSPLGRGSGANVLTF; cdr3_nt: TGCGCCAGCAGCCCCCTAGGCAGGGGGTCTGGGGCCAACGTCCTGACTTTC; clone_size: NA; v_call: TRBV5-1; d_call: TRBD1; j_call: TRBJ2-6
cdr3_aa: CASSIGPAQETQYF; cdr3_nt: TGTGCCAGTAGTATTGGGCCGGCCCAAGAGACCCAGTACTTC; clone_size: NA; v_call: TRBV19; d_call: NA; j_call: TRBJ2-5
cdr3_aa: CASSHRDYPGSEQYF; cdr3_nt: TGTGCCAGCAGCCACCGGGACTACCCGGGCTCCGAGCAGTACTTC; clone_size: NA; v_call: TRBV14; d_call: TRBD2; j_call: TRBJ2-7
cdr3_aa: CASSFASGRGAFF; cdr3_nt: TGTGCCAGCAGCTTTGCCTCAGGGCGGGGAGCTTTCTTT; clone_size: NA; v_call: TRBV13; d_call: NA; j_call: TRBJ1-1
cdr3_aa: CASSLGQRYYNEQFF; cdr3_nt: TGTGCCAGCAGCTTAGGGCAGAGATATTACAATGAGCAGTTCTTC; clone_size: NA; v_call: TRBV13; d_call: NA; j_call: TRBJ2-1
cdr3_aa: CASSYGLAGGIDIQYF; cdr3_nt: TGCGCCAGCAGCTACGGACTAGCGGGAGGGATAGACATTCAGTACTTC; clone_size: NA; v_call: TRBV5-1; d_call: TRBD2; j_call: TRBJ2-4
cdr3_aa: CASSLGRPYNEQFF; cdr3_nt: TGTGCCAGCAGTCTAGGTAGGCCCTACAATGAGCAGTTCTTC; clone_size: NA; v_call: TRBV25-1; d_call: NA; j_call: TRBJ2-1
cdr3_aa: CASSEIGGTTTINSPLHF; cdr3_nt: TGTGCCAGCAGTGAGATTGGGGGGACGACAACAATTAATTCACCCCTCCACTTT; clone_size: NA; v_call: TRBV6-1; d_call: NA; j_call: TRBJ1-6
cdr3_aa: CASSPRGQGHYGYTF; cdr3_nt: TGTGCCAGCAGCCCCCGGGGCCAGGGGCACTATGGCTACACCTTC; clone_size: NA; v_call: TRBV3-1/TRBV3-2; d_call: NA; j_call: TRBJ1-2
cdr3_aa: CASSPPNRGRNYEQYF; cdr3_nt: TGTGCCAGCTCACCACCAAACAGGGGGAGAAATTACGAGCAGTACTTC; clone_size: few; v_call: TRBV18; d_call: TRBD1; j_call: TRBJ2-7
cdr3_aa: CASSLGLYQPQHF; cdr3_nt: TGTGCCAGCAGCCTAGGGCTCTATCAGCCCCAGCATTTT; clone_size: once; v_call: TRBV7-9; d_call: NA; j_call: TRBJ1-5
cdr3_aa: CASSTGDTQYF; cdr3_nt: TGTGCCAGCAGCACCGGAGATACGCAGTATTTT; clone_size: NA; v_call: TRBV11-3; d_call: NA; j_call: TRBJ2-3
cdr3_aa: CASSAGTGREAFF; cdr3_nt: TGCGCCAGCAGCGCCGGGACAGGGAGGGAAGCTTTCTTT; clone_size: NA; v_call: TRBV5-1; d_call: TRBD1; j_call: TRBJ1-1
cdr3_aa: CASFFTGGTGTEAFF; cdr3_nt: TGTGCCAGCTTCTTCACAGGGGGCACTGGGACTGAAGCTTTCTTT; clone_size: NA; v_call: TRBV7-9; d_call: TRBD1; j_call: TRBJ1-1
cdr3_aa: CASPPAGTSGTFTDTQYF; cdr3_nt: TGTGCCAGCCCCCCGGCAGGGACTAGCGGGACGTTCACAGATACGCAGTATTTT; clone_size: NA; v_call: TRBV7-9; d_call: TRBD2; j_call: TRBJ2-3
cdr3_aa: CASSARLAGEIGETQYF; cdr3_nt: TGTGCCAGCAGTGCCAGACTAGCGGGGGAAATCGGAGAGACCCAGTACTTC; clone_size: few; v_call: TRBV27; d_call: TRBD2; j_call: TRBJ2-5
cdr3_aa: CASSEGHTHTDTQYF; cdr3_nt: TGTGCCAGCAGTGAGGGCCATACCCACACAGATACGCAGTATTTT; clone_size: NA; v_call: TRBV2; d_call: NA; j_call: TRBJ2-3
cdr3_aa: CASSLVPGLSQPQHF; cdr3_nt: TGCGCCAGCAGCCTTGTCCCGGGACTCAGTCAGCCCCAGCATTTT; clone_size: NA; v_call: TRBV4-1; d_call: NA; j_call: TRBJ1-5